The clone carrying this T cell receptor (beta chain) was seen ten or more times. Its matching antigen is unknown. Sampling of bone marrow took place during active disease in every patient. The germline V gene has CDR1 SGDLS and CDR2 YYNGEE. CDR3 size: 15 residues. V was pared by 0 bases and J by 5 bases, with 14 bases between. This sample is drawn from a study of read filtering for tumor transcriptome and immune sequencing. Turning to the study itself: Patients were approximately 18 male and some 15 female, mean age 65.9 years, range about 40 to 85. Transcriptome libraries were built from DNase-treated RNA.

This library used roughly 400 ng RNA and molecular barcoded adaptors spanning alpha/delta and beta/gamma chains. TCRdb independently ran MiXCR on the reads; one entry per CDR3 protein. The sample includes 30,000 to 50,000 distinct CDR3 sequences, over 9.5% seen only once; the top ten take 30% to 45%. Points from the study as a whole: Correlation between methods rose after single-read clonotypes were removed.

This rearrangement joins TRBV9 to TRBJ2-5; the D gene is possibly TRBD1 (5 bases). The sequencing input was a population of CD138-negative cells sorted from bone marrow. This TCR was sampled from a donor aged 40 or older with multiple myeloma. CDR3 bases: TGTGCCAGCAGCGTAGAAGGCAGGGTGTGGGAGACCCAGTACTTC. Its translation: CASSVEGRVWETQYF.